These T cell receptor beta chains were read from a single sample in a study of vaccination effects on CD4 cells after COVID-19. The antigens for these receptors are not known. Profiled with immunoSEQ multiplex PCR; TCRdb holds only in-frame clones, not every one. This table has about 69,000 clones, approximately 76% appearing once. The sequencing here drew on CD4+ T cells from PBMCs cultured with HCoV-OC43 spike peptides, taken after COVID-19 vaccination. Receptors were obtained from a human donor who received a COVID-19 vaccine. CDR3s include the opening cysteine and the closing phenylalanine or tryptophan. A D gene is named only where the DNA matches it firmly.

d_call	v_call	cdr3_aa
TRBD1	TRBV7-3	CASSWGQGNIQYF
.	TRBV27	CASSLRGVGGGPGNEQFF
.	TRBV30	CACKRGTVNTEAFF
.	TRBV4-3	CASSQGPGYSNYGYTF
.	TRBV24-1	CATSDFPNEQFF
.	TRBV5-1	CASSLDGRPEAFF
.	TRBV27	CASSLYRDTEAFF
TRBD1	TRBV10-2	CASTRTGGVETQYF
.	TRBV18	CASSDDGNQPQHF
TRBD2	TRBV3-1/TRBV3-2	CASSQDGGGETQYF